This entry describes one T cell receptor beta chain. This clonotype has more than one count but fewer than ten. Its antigen remains unidentified. Base qualities are not provided; no much larger clone lies one nucleotide away. Cut back by 0 bases and 2 bases, the V and J ends lie 7 bases apart. The CDR3, from cysteine to phenylalanine, totals 14 residues. Left in the record is the CDR3 DNA by itself, 42 bases read in frame from the first base. CDR1 is given as SGHRS and CDR2 as YFSETQ, both from the germline V gene. This sample was included in a study of T-cell memory formation after mild COVID-19 (dated by TCRdb to 2020 to 2022). Describing the broader study: Most TCR sequence clusters were specific to one of the two donors. The cohort comprised two young, previously healthy adult volunteers, one female and one male. In a couple of donors, T-cell clones that expanded and contracted after mild COVID-19 were tracked by sequencing TCRalpha and TCRbeta repertoires over time.

Sequencing was performed on an Illumina NovaSeq 6000. TCRalpha and TCRbeta cDNA libraries were built by 5'RACE with constant-segment primers, adding sample barcodes and unique molecular identifiers. RNA was extracted from every sample with Trizol reagent. Library amplification was performed in two PCR steps, and a second sample barcode and Illumina TruSeq adapters were introduced in the second step. Sequencing of libraries was performed on an Illumina NovaSeq with 2 x 150 bp paired-end reads. The study's processing was this. Demultiplexing of reads and collapsing into UMI-guided consensus sequences were performed with migec v1.2.7. With mixcr v2.1.11, UMI consensuses were aligned to TRA and TRB V and J templates and assembled into clonotypes. A clonotype was counted as expanded or contracted only if both edgeR and NoisET called the change significant, with noise models trained on biological replicates. For edgeR calls, a false discovery rate-adjusted p below 0.01 and a log2 fold-change threshold of 1 were applied. As an exploratory analysis of dynamics, PCA with hierarchical clustering was applied to max-normalized trajectories of the 1000 most abundant clonotypes. Separately sequenced CD4+ and CD8+ repertoires were used to assign a CD4 or CD8 phenotype to each responding clone. TCRdb itself trimmed the public reads at Q25 with fastp, ran MiXCR and retained productive beta chains. Every entry covers one CDR3 protein and lists the most common genes and DNA from its rows. The V and J calls and clone size are TCRdb's, not the authors'. For this sample there are 250,000 or so distinct CDR3 sequences; 8% to 9.5% appear just once. The leading ten clones occupy around a fifth of the sample.

Ficoll-Paque density gradient centrifugation was the method used to isolate PBMCs. Overall study results and their limits: Only a couple of mild cases were covered by the study, and larger cohorts that include severe cases with pre-infection samples were considered necessary. From day 15 to 85, contracting clones showed balanced CD4/CD8 phenotypes, whereas a second wave of clones that expanded from day 15 to 37 leaned towards CD4+. Some responding clones were found in pre-infection memory, which suggests that pre-existing cross-reactive memory T cells took part in the SARS-CoV-2 response. Contracting CD4+ clones were located mainly in the CM and EM memory subsets, whereas CD8+ clones were found to be enriched in EMRA. Whether the second-wave clones peaking on day 37 were SARS-CoV-2 specific was not confirmed.

In this chain, TRBV5-1 is recombined with TRBJ2-3, with the D segment identity uncertain. Sequencing input: PBMCs or a T cell subset sorted from them (not recorded which). The sequence was collected from a man between 18 and 29 years old who had mild COVID-19 (a few samples of this study predate the infection). The sample titles of this study are shuffled in the database, so cell type and time point are left out; the donor was told from shared clones. The encoded CDR3 is CASSLDGVTDTQYF. The nucleotides are TGCGCCAGCAGCTTGGATGGGGTCACAGATACGCAGTATTTT.